The 25 T cell receptor beta chains below all came from one sample that was sequenced in a study of PD-L1 blockade in urothelial cancer. Regarding time point: pretreatment peripheral blood. Assay: immunoSEQ multiplex PCR; the TCRdb copy retains only in-frame clones and omits some. The repertoire consists of around 71,000 clones, with around four fifths occurring once and the leading ten covering roughly 7.3%. The source was PBMCs, collected around atezolizumab (anti-PD-L1) treatment. The receptors stem from a man aged 35 to 55 with urothelial cancer.

This clone has a handful of counts. J is TRBJ2-1 and V is TRBV11-3; TRBD2 matches at 8 bases. Germline values: CDR1 SGHNT, CDR2 YENEEA. V lost 5 bases, J lost 5 bases, and 8 bases stayed unmatched. The CDR3 has 15 amino acids. This CDR3 is CASSASSGWHNEQFF. The CDR3 nucleotides are TGTGCCAGCAGCGCATCTAGCGGGTGGCACAATGAGCAGTTCTTC.

The chain joins TRBV7-8 to TRBJ1-1; D is unresolved. The germline V gene encodes CDR1 SGHVS and CDR2 FQNEAQ. Between the trimmed V and J ends, which lost 3 bases and 0 bases, there was a span of 14 bases. The CDR3 spans 16 residues. CDR3 sequence reads: CASSFVRLRLNTEAFF. Written as DNA, the CDR3 is TGTGCCAGCAGCTTTGTTAGACTGCGCCTGAACACTGAAGCTTTCTTT. Together with reference TRBV7-8 and TRBJ1-1, the CDR3 gives the full variable domain: GAGVSQSPRYKVAKRGQDVALRCDPISGHVSLFWYQQALGQGPEFLTYFQNEAQLDKSGLPSDRFFAERPEGSVSTLKIQRTQQEDSAVYLCASSFVRLRLNTEAFFGQGTRLTVV.

V usage is TRBV14 and J usage is TRBJ2-1; D is ambiguous. CDR3 length equals 14 residues. The V gene's germline CDR1 is SGHDN and CDR2 FVKESK. Trimming stripped 5 bases from V and 0 bases from J, with 8 bases between. The CDR3 coding sequence is TGTGCCAGCAGCGGGCTGGACTCCTACAATGAGCAGTTCTTC. Encoded protein: CASSGLDSYNEQFF.

The chain is built from TRBV7-6 and TRBJ2-5; 9 bases agree with TRBD1. The V segment lost 4 bases and the J segment 4 bases; nucleotides outside the gene matches: 4. Germline values: CDR1 SGHVS, CDR2 FNYEAQ. CDR3 length: 14 amino acids. The CDR3 loop reads CASSSGQGRETQYF. The CDR3 nucleotides read TGTGCCAGCAGCTCGGGACAGGGAAGAGAGACCCAGTACTTC.

The gene calls are TRBV5-1 and TRBJ2-3; 8 positions match TRBD2. The V gene end was trimmed by 1 base and the J gene end by 4 bases; junction bases not matched to a gene: 11. The CDR3 has 17 residues. Germline CDR1 SGHRS, CDR2 YFSETQ. The CDR3 sequence: CASSLFQSTSASDTQYF. In DNA form, the CDR3 reads TGCGCCAGCAGCTTGTTCCAGTCGACTAGCGCTTCAGATACGCAGTATTTT. Complete variable domain (other parts from reference TRBV5-1 and TRBJ2-3): KAGVTQTPRYLIKTRGQQVTLSCSPISGHRSVSWYQQTPGQGLQFLFEYFSETQRNKGNFPGRFSGRQFSNSRSEMNVSTLELGDSALYLCASSLFQSTSASDTQYFGPGTRLTVL.

The V gene is TRBV18, the J gene TRBJ1-5, with a weak D call TRBD1 (6 bases). The CDR3 has 15 residues. Germline-derived CDR1 and CDR2 are KGHSH and LQKENI. Trimming shortened V by 3 bases and J by 5 bases, and 14 bases separated the two germline ends. DNA of the CDR3: TGTGCCAGCTCACCGGGGGGGGGCAGGGATCAGCCCCAGCATTTT. This codes for CASSPGGGRDQPQHF.

The chain uses TRBV28 and TRBJ1-1; 12 nucleotides align to TRBD1. The germline V gene has CDR1 MDHEN and CDR2 SYDVKM. This CDR3 is 17 amino acids long. Trimming took 3 bases from V and 5 from J; bases not matched to a gene: 10. The CDR3 nucleotides read TGTGCCAGCAGTTTCTTCGGGACAGGGGGCATGGGAACTGAAGCTTTCTTT. It translates to CASSFFGTGGMGTEAFF.

The chain couples TRBV6-6 to TRBJ2-1; 9 nucleotides line up with TRBD1. The CDR3 runs to 14 residues. Germline V gene lookup returns CDR1 MNHNY and CDR2 SVGAGI (reference sequence). V dropped 5 bases and J dropped 6; count of bases not matched to a gene: 5. CDR3: CASSPGQGANEQFF. In DNA, the CDR3 is TGTGCCAGCAGTCCGGGACAGGGCGCCAATGAGCAGTTCTTC.

The CDR3 reads CASSYGEGGEQYF. The CDR3 DNA reads as TGTGCCAGCAGTTACGGGGAGGGCGGCGAGCAGTACTTC. This chain uses TRBV6-5 with TRBJ2-7, with 7 bases that match TRBD2. The trim removed 2 bases at V and 6 bases at J, leaving 4 bases unmatched. Germline values: CDR1 MNHEY, CDR2 SVGAGI. The CDR3 length is 13 residues.

The rearrangement uses TRBV6-1 and TRBJ2-7, with 11 positions matching TRBD2. Trimming cost V 1 base and J 1 base; bases outside gene matches: 0. Germline-derived CDR1 and CDR2 are MNHNS and SASEGT. The CDR3 spans 15 residues. In nucleotides, the CDR3 is TGTGCCAGCAGTGAAGGGACTAGCGGGTCCTACGAGCAGTACTTC. This translates into CASSEGTSGSYEQYF.

The rearrangement joins TRBV28 to TRBJ1-5; D is unclear. The CDR3 totals 14 residues. Trimming shortened V by 6 bases and J by 6 bases, and 15 bases separated the two germline ends. The germline gives CDR1 MDHEN, CDR2 SYDVKM. CDR3 DNA: TGTGCCAGCAGAACACCCGGCGGTGGTCAGCCCCAGCATTTT. It codes for CASRTPGGGQPQHF.

J is TRBJ2-7 and V is TRBV5-1; the match to TRBD2 covers 13 bases. Germline V CDR1 and CDR2: SGHRS, YFSETQ. With 5 bases clipped from V and 2 bases from J, the junction kept 4 bases outside the gene matches. This CDR3 is 15 amino acids long. The CDR3 DNA follows: TGCGCCAGCAGTTCTGGGACTAGCGGGACCTACGAGCAGTACTTC. It encodes CASSSGTSGTYEQYF.

The rearrangement links TRBV27 to TRBJ1-1, with 10 bases aligning to TRBD1. Germline V gene sequence: CDR1 MNHEY, CDR2 SMNVEV (reference sequence). This CDR3 comprises 14 residues. Losses at the gene ends were 2 bases for V and 4 bases for J; bases not matched to a gene: 1. CDR3 protein: CASSLGQGGTEAFF. CDR3 DNA sequence: TGTGCCAGCAGTTTAGGACAGGGGGGCACTGAAGCTTTCTTT.

V is TRBV5-1 and J is TRBJ2-2; D is possibly TRBD1 (6 bases). V lost 5 bases, J lost 0 bases, and 11 bases lay in between. Germline V gene lookup returns CDR1 SGHRS and CDR2 YFSETQ. CDR3 size: 15 residues. The CDR3 region is CASRSGTPNTGELFF. The DNA of the CDR3 is TGCGCCAGCAGGTCCGGGACACCGAACACCGGGGAGCTGTTTTTT.

The chain joins TRBV29-1 to TRBJ2-7, with 8 nucleotides matching TRBD2. V lost 4 bases and J lost 1; bases outside the gene matches: 3. Per germline, CDR1 SQVTM and CDR2 ANQGSEA. The CDR3 sequence is 13 residues long. CDR3 protein: CSVAGGGSYEQYF. As DNA, the CDR3 is TGCAGCGTTGCCGGGGGGGGGTCCTACGAGCAGTACTTC.

The chain couples TRBV19 to TRBJ2-2, with 9 bases aligning to TRBD1. This CDR3 region has 16 residues. The trim removed 3 bases at V and 3 bases at J, leaving 5 bases unmatched. Per germline, CDR1 LNHDA and CDR2 SQIVND (reference sequence). CDR3 coding DNA: TGTGCCAGTAGTATGGGGACAGGGCGTTACACCGGGGAGCTGTTTTTT. Translation gives CASSMGTGRYTGELFF.

This chain uses TRBV5-5 with TRBJ2-7, with D tentatively TRBD2 (6 bases). CDR3 length: 14 residues. V lost 2 bases, J lost 0 bases, and 9 bases lay in between. Germline values: CDR1 SGHKS, CDR2 YYEKEE (reference sequence). The CDR3, as DNA: TGTGCCAGCAGCTTCGACGGGAGCTCCTACGAGCAGTACTTC. It yields the protein CASSFDGSSYEQYF.

About this clone itself: At one end the junction does not follow the germline gene, possibly because of a read error. The V gene is TRBV11-2, the J gene TRBJ2-7, with 10 bases identical to TRBD2. CDR3 size: 12 residues. The germline CDR1 and CDR2 sequences are SGHAT and FQNNGV. CDR3 region: CATSGRGYEQYF. The CDR3 DNA reads as TGTGCCACCAGCGGGAGGGGCTACGAGCAGTACTTC. Using reference TRBV11-2 and TRBJ2-7 for the parts outside the CDR3, the full variable domain is EAGVAQSPRYKIIEKRQSVAFWCNPISGHATLYWYQQILGQGPKLLIQFQNNGVVDDSQLPKDRFSAERLKGVDSTLKIQPAKLEDSAVYLCATSGRGYEQYFGPGTRLTVT.

The CDR3 region is CAWSVMDRGGKNYGYTF. The CDR3 DNA sequence: TGTGCCTGGAGTGTAATGGACAGGGGAGGAAAAAACTATGGCTACACCTTC. The chain joins TRBV30 to TRBJ1-2, with 9 positions matching TRBD1. The CDR3 sequence is 17 residues long. Germline loops: CDR1 GTSNPN, CDR2 SVGIG (reference sequence). V was clipped by 0 bases and J by 2 bases; unmatched bases: 10.

CDR3 DNA: TGCAGCGTTAGCCGCACAGGGGCTAACACCGGGGAGCTGTTTTTT. It translates to CSVSRTGANTGELFF. The gene calls are TRBV29-1 and TRBJ2-2; 7 bases agree with TRBD1. CDR1 is SQVTM, CDR2 ANQGSEA, per germline. The trim removed 5 bases at V and 2 bases at J, leaving 8 bases unmatched. The CDR3 has 15 residues.

The chain has TRBV18 and TRBJ2-3; 11 nucleotides agree with TRBD2. The germline CDR1 and CDR2 sequences are KGHSH and LQKENI. Germline trimming cut 1 base from V and 9 bases from J; bases unmatched to any gene: 15. The CDR3 runs 18 residues. This CDR3 is CASSPRSGTSGGGQTQYF. The CDR3 nucleotides read TGTGCCAGCTCACCACGAAGCGGGACTAGCGGCGGGGGGCAAACGCAGTATTTT.

CDR3 sequence reads: CASSLSGGRNYNEQFF. Here the CDR3 DNA reads TGTGCCAGCAGTTTATCGGGGGGGAGAAACTACAATGAGCAGTTCTTC. V and J are TRBV27 and TRBJ2-1; 7 nucleotides agree with TRBD2. The V gene's germline CDR1 is MNHEY and CDR2 SMNVEV (reference sequence). This CDR3 contains 16 residues. V shed 0 bases, J shed 3 bases, and the junction held 5 bases outside the gene matches.

This chain links TRBV7-9 with TRBJ2-5; 9 nucleotides match TRBD2. Germline CDR1 reads SEHNR; CDR2 reads FQNEAQ (reference sequence). With V trimmed by 6 bases and J by 4 bases, 12 bases remained unmatched. CDR3 size: 16 residues. The CDR3 DNA reads as TGTGCCAGCAGTTCTACCTTAGCGGGGGAGGTAGAGACCCAGTACTTC. The encoded protein is CASSSTLAGEVETQYF. Full variable domain (remainder filled in from reference TRBV7-9 and TRBJ2-5): DTGVSQNPRHKITKRGQNVTFRCDPISEHNRLYWYRQTLGQGPEFLTYFQNEAQLEKSRLLSDRFSAERPKGSFSTLEIQRTEQGDSAMYLCASSSTLAGEVETQYFGPGTRLLVL.

The gene calls are TRBV18 and TRBJ1-2, with D possibly TRBD1 on 6 matching bases. Deletions cut 2 bases from V and 5 bases from J, with 12 bases between. Germline V lookup: CDR1 KGHSH, CDR2 LQKENI. This CDR3 contains 14 residues. Written as DNA, the CDR3 is TGTGCCAGCTCACCATCAGGGGCGAATTATGGCTACACCTTC. Translating it yields CASSPSGANYGYTF.

The table lists this clone with a few counts. This chain uses TRBV5-4 with TRBJ2-7; perhaps TRBD2 as D (6 bases). V gave up 3 bases and J gave up 6 bases, with 22 bases separating them. The CDR3 extends over 16 amino acids. Germline CDR1 is SGHNT and CDR2 is YYREEE (reference sequence). The CDR3 is CASSYTGLVAPIEQYF. CDR3 nucleotides: TGTGCCAGCAGCTATACGGGACTTGTAGCCCCTATCGAGCAGTACTTC.